This TCR beta chain stems from a study of long-term antiretroviral therapy in people with HIV. Samples were assayed with immunoSEQ v3.0 at survey level. TCRdb keeps only in-frame clones here, not all; method: immunoSEQ multiplex PCR. Of over 30,000 clones listed, around 80% are singletons. On this clone itself: Its antigen is still unknown.

Per individual, the PBMC samples numbered at least one pre-ART and at least two post-ART. Points from the study as a whole: Blood dates from 2004 to 2017, possibly under older ART regimens. Before ART, certain clones expanded, and these dominated the repertoire at all time points. HIV repertoires spanned tighter CDR3 length ranges than controls did.

This TCR derives from a man younger than 30 with HIV. The material sequenced was unsorted PBMCs, taken 0.6 years after starting antiretroviral therapy.

The CDR3, as DNA: TGTGCCAGCAGCCAAGACCTGCTTTCCGAGCAGTACTTC. Translation gives CASSQDLLSEQYF. V gene TRBV14 combines with J gene TRBJ2-7; D is unresolved. Germline values: CDR1 SGHDN, CDR2 FVKESK. The length of the CDR3 is 13 residues. V shed 0 bases and J shed 6 bases, with 9 bases lying between them.